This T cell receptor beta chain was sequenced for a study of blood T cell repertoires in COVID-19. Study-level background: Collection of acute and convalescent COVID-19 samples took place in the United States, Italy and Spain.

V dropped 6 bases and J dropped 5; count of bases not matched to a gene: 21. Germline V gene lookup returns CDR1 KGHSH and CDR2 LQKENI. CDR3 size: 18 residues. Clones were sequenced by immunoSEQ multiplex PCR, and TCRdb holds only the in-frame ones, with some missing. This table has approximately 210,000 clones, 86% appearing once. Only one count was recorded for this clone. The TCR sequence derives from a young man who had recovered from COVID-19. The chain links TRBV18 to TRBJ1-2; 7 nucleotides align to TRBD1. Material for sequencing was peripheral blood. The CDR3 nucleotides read TGTGCCAGCTCTCCCTCTGCTCCCTTAGGACAGGCGCCTTATGGCTACACCTTC. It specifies CASSPSAPLGQAPYGYTF.